Each of the 20 T cell receptor beta chains below was sequenced from the same sample in a study of blood T cell repertoires in COVID-19. Method: immunoSEQ multiplex PCR; TCRdb's copy keeps in-frame clones and lacks some. The sample yields 55,000 to 75,000 clones, over 75% seen once. The sample taken for sequencing was peripheral blood. These receptors all stem from a man aged 50-59 years with active COVID-19.

CDR3 region: CASGLGQTSSYEQYF. The CDR3 region has the DNA TGCGCCAGCGGTCTTGGACAGACCTCTTCCTACGAGCAGTACTTC. The chain is built from TRBV10-2 and TRBJ2-7; the D gene is possibly TRBD1 (6 bases). CDR3 length: 15 residues. The V gene lost 8 bases and the J gene lost 1 base, with 18 bases spanning the gap. Looked up from germline, CDR1 is WSHSY and CDR2 is SAAADI.

The genes are TRBV27 and TRBJ1-2; 7 positions agree with TRBD1. There are 15 residues in the CDR3. Trimming cost V 6 bases and J 2 bases; bases outside gene matches: 9. Per germline, CDR1 MNHEY and CDR2 SMNVEV (reference sequence). CDR3 coding DNA: TGTGCCAGCAGCCCAATCTCAGGGGGGAACTATGGCTACACCTTC. Residues: CASSPISGGNYGYTF.

The rearrangement uses TRBV29-1 and TRBJ2-5; D is ambiguous. V was clipped by 2 bases and J by 7 bases, with 5 bases between them. The CDR3 totals 10 residues. Germline V gene data show CDR1 as SQVTM and CDR2 as ANQGSEA. Here the CDR3 DNA reads TGCAGCGTTGAACGAGGGACCCAGTACTTC. Residues: CSVERGTQYF. Based on the CDR3 plus reference TRBV29-1 and TRBJ2-5, the full variable domain is SAVISQKPSRDICQRGTSLTIQCQVDSQVTMMFWYRQQPGQSLTLIATANQGSEATYESGFVIDKFPISRPNLTFSTLTVSNMSPEDSSIYLCSVERGTQYFGPGTRLLVL.

This clone was seen a single time. The chain has TRBV3-1 (or the pseudogene TRBV3-2) and TRBJ2-1, with 13 bases identical to TRBD2. The junction had 11 bases not matched to a gene; V was cut back by 6 bases and J by 6 bases. Germline V lookup: CDR1 LGHDT, CDR2 YNNKEL (reference sequence). This CDR3 spans 17 amino acids. The DNA of the CDR3 is TGTGCCAGCAGTATTGGACTAGCGGGAGTTCAACTCAATGAGCAGTTCTTC. Translating gives CASSIGLAGVQLNEQFF.

The chain is built from TRBV12-5 and TRBJ2-5, with unresolved D. Germline assignment: CDR1 LGHNT and CDR2 FRNRAP. This CDR3 region has 13 residues. Trimming pared 3 bases from V and 5 bases from J, leaving 10 bases between. The chain's CDR3 is CASGFPPQETQYF. The CDR3 region has the DNA TGTGCTAGTGGTTTCCCTCCCCAGGAGACCCAGTACTTC.

V and J are TRBV6-5 and TRBJ2-1; 11 bases fit TRBD1. Trimming removed 7 bases from V and 8 bases from J; junction bases left unmatched: 7. This CDR3 comprises 14 residues. Germline V CDR1 and CDR2: MNHEY, SVGAGI. The CDR3 region is CASTKGTGGYEQFF. The CDR3 region has the DNA TGTGCCAGCACCAAGGGGACAGGGGGGTATGAGCAGTTCTTC.

The gene calls are TRBV5-4 and TRBJ2-7; 12 bases map to TRBD1. V was clipped by 4 bases and J by 7 bases; unmatched bases: 15. The CDR3 totals 17 residues. Germline CDR1 SGHNT, CDR2 YYREEE (reference sequence). CDR3 residues: CASSGPYSGQGAHEQYF. CDR3 DNA sequence: TGTGCCAGCAGCGGCCCGTACTCGGGACAGGGGGCTCATGAGCAGTACTTC.

The rearrangement uses TRBV4-1 and TRBJ2-3, with D possibly TRBD2 on 7 matching bases. The CDR3 is 16 amino acids. The germline V gene encodes CDR1 MGHRA and CDR2 YSYEKL. Trimming cost V 1 base and J 2 bases, with 13 bases left between them. CDR3 sequence reads: CASSQGAAGATDTQYF. The CDR3 DNA sequence: TGCGCCAGCAGCCAAGGAGCGGCGGGGGCCACAGATACGCAGTATTTT.

The chain uses TRBV5-4 and TRBJ2-3; possibly TRBD1 for D (6 bases). CDR1 SGHNT and CDR2 YYREEE come from the germline V gene (reference sequence). V lost 2 bases to trimming and J lost 3 bases, with 10 bases between them. The CDR3 runs 14 residues. The CDR3 spells CASSLGGTTDTQYF. The CDR3 bases are TGTGCCAGCAGCTTAGGGGGTACTACAGATACGCAGTATTTT.

This clone was counted only a few times. The J gene is TRBJ1-1, the V gene TRBV6-2 or TRBV6-3; 10 bases align to TRBD1. Germline CDR1 and CDR2: MNHEY and SVGEGT. The CDR3 sequence is 16 residues long. V dropped 5 bases and J dropped 6; count of bases not matched to a gene: 12. The CDR3 DNA is TGTGCCAGCAGTCTTCTCGACAGGGGGCTTTTCGCTGAAGCTTTCTTT. It yields the protein CASSLLDRGLFAEAFF.

The gene calls are TRBV3-1 (or the pseudogene TRBV3-2) and TRBJ2-1, with 9 bases lining up with TRBD2. Trimming removed 0 bases from V and 5 bases from J; junction bases left unmatched: 5. This CDR3 is 16 amino acids long. Germline V gene sequence: CDR1 LGHDT, CDR2 YNNKEL (reference sequence). The CDR3 spells CASSQEGSGSHNEQFF. Here the CDR3 DNA reads TGTGCCAGCAGCCAAGAGGGTAGCGGGAGCCACAATGAGCAGTTCTTC.

The CDR3 protein is CSVGRDNYEQYF. The CDR3 DNA reads as TGCAGCGTTGGCAGGGACAACTACGAGCAGTACTTC. J is TRBJ2-7 and V is TRBV29-1, with a weak D call TRBD1 (6 bases). Germline lookup yields CDR1 SQVTM and CDR2 ANQGSEA. The CDR3 totals 12 residues. V lost 4 bases and J lost 3, with 10 bases in between.

V usage is TRBV2 and J usage is TRBJ1-1, with D maybe TRBD1 (6 bases). Trimming cost V 6 bases and J 0 bases, with 20 bases left between them. CDR3 length: 17 amino acids. Looked up from germline, CDR1 is SNHLY and CDR2 is FYNNEI. Here the CDR3 DNA reads TGTGCCAGCAGACCCCCCCGGGACACCAAAATGAACACTGAAGCTTTCTTT. It yields the protein CASRPPRDTKMNTEAFF.

This chain joins TRBV7-3 and TRBJ1-1; the D is unclear. CDR1 and CDR2 (germline): SGHTA, FQGTGA. V lost 0 bases and J 3 bases, leaving 5 bases between the germline ends. This CDR3 contains 13 residues. CDR3 protein: CASSLTRYTEAFF. The DNA of the CDR3 is TGTGCCAGCAGCTTAACTCGGTACACTGAAGCTTTCTTT.

The chain recombines TRBV20-1 with TRBJ2-3; possible D gene TRBD2, 7 bases. With 3 bases removed from V and 2 bases from J, the gap between germline ends came to 15 bases. The CDR3 is 15 amino acids. Germline V gene data show CDR1 as DFQATT and CDR2 as SNEGSKA (reference sequence). The CDR3, as DNA: TGCAGTGCTAGTACGCGGGGGCAATCCACAGATACGCAGTATTTT. Translating it yields CSASTRGQSTDTQYF.

The gene calls are TRBV5-1 and TRBJ2-2; 8 bases align to TRBD2. This CDR3 has 16 residues. The junction had 7 bases not matched to a gene; V was cut back by 3 bases and J by 3 bases. Germline CDR1 is SGHRS and CDR2 is YFSETQ. CDR3 loop: CASSSRAGGYTGELFF. The CDR3 DNA is TGCGCCAGCAGCTCCCGGGCGGGGGGATACACCGGGGAGCTGTTTTTT. Filled out from reference TRBV5-1 and TRBJ2-2, the complete variable domain reads KAGVTQTPRYLIKTRGQQVTLSCSPISGHRSVSWYQQTPGQGLQFLFEYFSETQRNKGNFPGRFSGRQFSNSRSEMNVSTLELGDSALYLCASSSRAGGYTGELFFGEGSRLTVL.

The sample holds one count of this clone. The chain is built from TRBV19 and TRBJ1-2; no reliable D call. The length of the CDR3 is 14 residues. In germline, CDR1 is LNHDA, CDR2 SQIVND (reference sequence). V was cut by 5 bases and J by 4 bases, with 14 bases left in between. In DNA, the CDR3 is TGTGCCAGTAGTGCCGGAGGAGGACCCTATGGCTACACCTTC. Translating it yields CASSAGGGPYGYTF. Filled out from reference TRBV19 and TRBJ1-2, the complete variable domain reads DGGITQSPKYLFRKEGQNVTLSCEQNLNHDAMYWYRQDPGQGLRLIYYSQIVNDFQKGDIAEGYSVSREKKESFPLTVTSAQKNPTAFYLCASSAGGGPYGYTFGSGTRLTVV.

The rearrangement joins TRBV18 to TRBJ2-1; 10 positions agree with TRBD1. The CDR3 spans 15 residues. The germline V gene encodes CDR1 KGHSH and CDR2 LQKENI. V was clipped by 5 bases and J by 5 bases; unmatched bases: 6. The CDR3 nucleotides are TGTGCCAGCTCATGGCTGGGGACAGGGGACAATGAGCAGTTCTTC. Translation: CASSWLGTGDNEQFF.

The chain employs TRBV2 and TRBJ2-3; 15 positions agree with TRBD2. Looked up from germline, CDR1 is SNHLY and CDR2 is FYNNEI. The CDR3 totals 18 residues. The V gene end was trimmed by 4 bases and the J gene end by 0 bases; junction bases not matched to a gene: 5. The CDR3 region has the DNA TGTGCCAGCAGTGCAGGACTAGCGGGAGGGTCTAGCACAGATACGCAGTATTTT. Translating it yields CASSAGLAGGSSTDTQYF.

This clone was seen only a few times. The chain couples TRBV18 to TRBJ2-3; TRBD1 matches at 7 bases. The CDR3 covers 15 residues. The junction had 6 bases not matched to a gene; V was cut back by 6 bases and J by 0 bases. CDR1 is KGHSH and CDR2 is LQKENI in the germline V gene. DNA for the CDR3: TGTGCCAGCTCCCTTGGGACAGCTAGCACAGATACGCAGTATTTT. This translates into CASSLGTASTDTQYF.